These T cell receptor beta chains were read from a single sample in a study of read filtering for tumor transcriptome and immune sequencing. TCRdb redid the calling of the reads with MiXCR, one entry per CDR3 protein. The sample includes more than 45,000 distinct CDR3 sequences, roughly an eighth of them seen just once. Sequencing was carried out using a population of CD138-negative cells sorted from bone marrow. These receptors were collected from a donor at least 40 years old with multiple myeloma. The CDR3 runs from the conserved cysteine through the conserved F or W. The D gene is left open where the match is weak. Size values are once, few and many counts, or a class for expanded clones, and some rows have none.

d_call	clone_size	v_call	j_call	cdr3_aa	cdr3_nt
.	many	TRBV7-2	TRBJ2-7	CASSEQGPSSYEQYF	TGTGCCAGCAGCGAACAGGGTCCCTCATCCTACGAGCAGTACTTC
.	many	TRBV5-1	TRBJ2-2	CASSLTGGPGELFF	TGCGCCAGCAGCTTGACAGGAGGACCCGGGGAGCTGTTTTTT
.	many	TRBV6-5	TRBJ1-1	CASSWGRGPVNTEAFF	TGTGCCAGCAGTTGGGGACGGGGGCCGGTTAACACTGAAGCTTTCTTT
.	many	TRBV14	TRBJ1-1	CASRFDSLNTEAFF	TGTGCCAGCAGATTTGACAGCCTTAACACTGAAGCTTTCTTT
.	many	TRBV9	TRBJ1-1	CASSVVGQHTEAFF	TGTGCCAGCAGCGTAGTGGGGCAGCACACTGAAGCTTTCTTT
.	few	TRBV19	TRBJ1-5	CASSPARGGENQPQHF	TGTGCCAGTAGTCCCGCGAGGGGAGGAGAGAATCAGCCCCAGCATTTT
TRBD1	many	TRBV5-1	TRBJ2-5	CASSSLGTEQETQYF	TGCGCCAGCAGCTCCCTGGGGACAGAACAAGAGACCCAGTACTTC
TRBD2	many	TRBV7-3	TRBJ2-1	CASSIMGGVGQFF	TGTGCCAGCAGCATAATGGGGGGGGTTGGGCAGTTCTTC
.	many	TRBV2	TRBJ1-2	CASSENTANYGYTF	TGTGCCAGCAGTGAAAATACAGCTAACTATGGCTACACCTTC
TRBD1	many	TRBV9	TRBJ1-4	CASSSRTGPGSEKLFF	TGTGCCAGCAGCTCCCGGACAGGGCCGGGATCGGAAAAACTGTTTTTT
.	many	TRBV10-2	TRBJ1-2	CASSVGIGPSGYGYTF	TGCGCCAGCAGTGTAGGGATAGGGCCCTCTGGCTATGGCTACACCTTC
.	many	TRBV29-1	TRBJ2-7	CSVDFGGDEQYF	TGCAGCGTTGATTTTGGGGGCGACGAGCAGTACTTC
.	.	TRBV19	TRBJ2-5	CASRDGYEDSQYF	TGTGCCAGTAGAGACGGGTACGAAGATTCCCAGTACTTC
.	.	TRBV2	TRBJ1-2	CASNQDPNYGYTF	TGTGCCAGCAACCAGGACCCTAACTATGGCTACACCTTC
TRBD1	many	TRBV6-2/TRBV6-3	TRBJ1-1	CASRRGQGATFF	TGTGCCAGCAGGAGAGGACAGGGGGCAACTTTCTTT
.	many	TRBV6-1	TRBJ1-2	CASSTRTGNYGYTF	TGTGCCAGCAGTACCCGGACGGGGAACTATGGCTACACCTTC
TRBD1	many	TRBV24-1	TRBJ2-1	CATSLAPGQKANEQFF	TGTGCCACGTCACTGGCTCCGGGACAGAAAGCAAATGAGCAGTTCTTC
TRBD1	many	TRBV13	TRBJ2-1	CASSLGDRENNEQFF	TGTGCCAGCAGCTTAGGGGACAGGGAGAACAATGAGCAGTTCTTC
.	many	TRBV7-3	TRBJ1-1	CASSLTGIGTEAFF	TGTGCCAGCAGCTTGACCGGGATCGGCACTGAAGCTTTCTTT
.	.	TRBV20-1	TRBJ2-5	CSARPGREETQYF	TGCAGTGCTCGCCCAGGACGAGAGGAGACCCAGTACTTC
.	.	TRBV12-3/TRBV12-4	TRBJ1-1	CDSSWGVMNTEAFF	TGTGACAGCAGTTGGGGGGTGATGAACACTGAAGCTTTCTTC
.	many	TRBV11-1	TRBJ2-7	CASSARHESSYEQYF	TGTGCCAGCAGCGCGAGACATGAAAGCTCCTACGAGCAGTACTTC
TRBD2	few	TRBV12-3/TRBV12-4	TRBJ2-1	CASSSSGGVNEQFF	TGTGCCAGCAGTTCAAGCGGGGGGGTAAATGAGCAGTTCTTC
.	many	TRBV20-1	TRBJ1-5	CSATQVYSNQPQHF	TGCAGTGCTACACAGGTTTATAGCAATCAGCCCCAGCATTTT
.	.	TRBV9	TRBJ1-3	CASSDGAGNTIYF	TGTGCCAGCAGCGACGGGGCTGGAAACACCATATATTTT
TRBD2	many	TRBV3-1	TRBJ2-5	CASSRTLGGGADETQYF	TGTGCCAGCAGCCGGACCCTAGGCGGGGGGGCAGACGAGACCCAGTACTTC
TRBD2	.	TRBV4-2	TRBJ2-5	CASSQEGLGKETQYF	TGTGCCAGCAGCCAAGAGGGACTAGGGAAAGAGACCCAGTACTTC
TRBD2	many	TRBV6-6	TRBJ2-3	CASRGTIGTSGGDDTDTQYF	TGTGCCAGCAGGGGAACGATCGGGACTAGCGGGGGCGATGACACAGATACGCAGTATTTT
.	many	TRBV29-1	TRBJ1-4	CSVEDPDNLATNEKLFF	TGCAGCGTTGAAGATCCCGACAACCTTGCAACTAATGAAAAACTGTTTTTT
TRBD1	.	TRBV6-2/TRBV6-3	TRBJ2-7	CASTPRQGSSYEQYF	TGTGCCAGCACCCCCAGACAGGGAAGCTCCTACGAGCAGTACTTC
.	few	TRBV6-2/TRBV6-3	TRBJ2-4	CASSYRLNIQYF	TGTGCCAGCAGTTACCGGTTAAACATTCAGTACTTC
TRBD1	.	TRBV7-3	TRBJ2-1	CASSFGQGPYNGQFF	TGTGCCAGCAGCTTCGGACAGGGACCTTACAATGGGCAATTCTTC
TRBD1	many	TRBV7-9	TRBJ2-1	CASNNARTGVHNEQFF	TGTGCCAGCAACAACGCTCGGACAGGGGTGCACAATGAGCAGTTCTTC
.	.	TRBV29-1	TRBJ2-1	CSSGNEQFF	TGCAGCTCAGGGAATGAGCAGTTCTTC
.	many	TRBV4-1	TRBJ2-7	CASSQEGTLAGEQYF	TGCGCCAGCAGCCAAGAAGGGACTTTAGCAGGGGAGCAGTACTTC
.	many	TRBV20-1	TRBJ2-1	CSARALDRPSSYNEQFF	TGCAGTGCTAGAGCTCTCGACAGGCCAAGCTCCTACAATGAGCAGTTCTTC
TRBD1	many	TRBV3-1	TRBJ2-5	CASSQPGQGDLSGETQYF	TGTGCCAGCAGCCAACCGGGACAGGGGGACCTGAGCGGGGAGACCCAGTACTTC
TRBD2	many	TRBV5-5	TRBJ2-1	CASSSGLAGALNYNEQFF	TGTGCCAGCAGCTCGGGACTAGCGGGGGCTTTAAACTACAATGAGCAGTTCTTC
.	once	TRBV29-1	TRBJ2-3	CSGRGGEDTQYF	TGCAGTGGGAGGGGGGGTGAAGATACGCAGTATTTT
TRBD1	many	TRBV11-2	TRBJ1-6	CASSPGTANDSPLHF	TGTGCCAGCAGCCCGGGGACAGCGAACGATTCACCCCTCCACTTT
TRBD1	many	TRBV3-1	TRBJ1-5	CASSQGSGGAQPQHF	TGTGCCAGCAGCCAAGGTTCAGGGGGTGCTCAGCCCCAGCATTTT
TRBD2	many	TRBV7-9	TRBJ2-2	CASSFTPGLAFTGELFF	TGTGCCAGCAGCTTCACCCCGGGACTAGCGTTCACCGGGGAGCTGTTTTTT
.	few	TRBV12-2	TRBJ1-2	CGSRTWTGGGANYGYTF	TGTGGAAGTCGCACATGGACAGGGGGGGGAGCTAACTATGGCTACACCTTC
.	many	TRBV20-1	TRBJ1-2	CSARDRRGNYGYTF	TGCAGTGCTAGAGATCGGAGGGGTAACTATGGCTACACCTTC
.	many	TRBV3-1	TRBJ2-7	CASSRESSYEQYF	TGTGCCAGCAGCCGGGAAAGCTCCTACGAGCAGTACTTC
.	.	TRBV4-1	TRBJ2-3	CASSHPAGSTDTQYF	TGCGCCAGCAGCCATCCGGCCGGGAGCACAGATACGCAGTATTTT